This T cell receptor (beta chain) was retrieved from a study of blood T cell repertoires in COVID-19 (dated by TCRdb to about 2020). Describing the broader study: Samples covering the acute and convalescent phases of COVID-19 were provided by collaborators in the United States, Italy and Spain. The material from the prospective study consisted of cDNA or gDNA derived from T cells, B-cell-depleted T cells, or PBMCs. Deeply sampled blood TCRbeta repertoires from subjects exposed to, actively infected with, or recovered from COVID-19 were included in the dataset. The repertoires were released in a freely available public database meant as a resource for research on the immune response to SARS-CoV-2. Samples were obtained from the ongoing ImmuneRACE study (first 160 participants) and from 950 to 1,500 subjects provided by 6 global collaborators. The sample metadata nearly always contained a de-identified subject ID, COVID-19 status, age in years and sex. Where available, HLA class I and class II types were taken from metadata supplied by the sample provider and were not determined by assay-based typing. Results and caveats for the whole study, not just this receptor: The amount of clinical and demographic metadata varied by source and participant and was provided uncurated.

The CDR3 covers 12 residues, taking in both the cysteine and the phenylalanine. Only the CDR3 DNA is retained, 36 bases long and in frame from the first base. Between the V and J ends, shortened by 5 bases and 4 bases respectively, the junction contains 6 bases. Whole blood was collected in K2EDTA tubes by collaborating institutions according to the institutions' own protocols. For TCRbeta analysis, collaborators shipped samples as frozen whole blood, isolated PBMCs, or DNA extracted from either of those sample types. TCRbeta CDR3 regions were amplified from genomic DNA by means of the immunoSEQ Assay, a bias-controlled multiplex PCR. The paper's data handling went like this. Within the assay, amplification of reference gene primers was used to estimate how many nucleated cells each sample contained. To quantify the absolute abundance of each unique TCRbeta CDR3 rearrangement, sequence reads were collapsed and filtered. For each sample, productive Simpson clonality was calculated as the square root of Simpson's diversity index over productive rearrangements. The clones in this table, taken by TCRdb from immuneACCESS, are in-frame only. Not every clone is retained; where verified, under half of the shortfall comes from an unresolved V gene, and the cause of the rest is unknown. The V and J calls and the clone size are those of that table, but D and trimming were determined from the DNA. This sample holds some 370,000 clones; nearly 90% were observed only once. The top ten clones comprise approximately 7% of the sample.

About this clone: The antigen this receptor binds is unknown. Base qualities are not at hand, and no much larger clone is one base apart.

The sequencing sample was made of peripheral blood. The sequence came from a man between 18 and 29 years old with active or convalescent COVID-19. The V and J genes are TRBV12-3 or TRBV12-4 and TRBJ2-1; the D gene cannot be named for sure. The base sequence is TGTGCCAGCAGTCCCTATTACAATGAGCAGTTCTTC. Translated, this gives CASSPYYNEQFF.